Listed below are T cell receptor beta chains from one sample, sequenced in a study of blood T cell repertoires in COVID-19. This table comes from immunoSEQ multiplex PCR, and its TCRdb copy is limited to in-frame clones, with some not included. The sample yields around 25,000 clones, roughly nine tenths seen once. The specimen was peripheral blood. These receptors originate from a human donor in a cohort sampled during active COVID-19. Both conserved end residues are part of each CDR3. The D gene is left open where the match is weak.

.	TRBJ1-4	TRBV29-1	CSVEGSYEKLFF
TRBD1	TRBJ1-1	TRBV12-3/TRBV12-4	CASRRGQNTEAFF
.	TRBJ2-5	TRBV6-6	CASRLAGAGETQYF
.	TRBJ1-5	TRBV19	CASSIGGNQPQHF
TRBD2	TRBJ2-2	TRBV19	CASRGIAGGGTGELFF
TRBD1	TRBJ1-4	TRBV6-5	CASSSGQAGLEKLFF
TRBD1	TRBJ2-7	TRBV12-3/TRBV12-4	CASRGQSYEQYF
TRBD1	TRBJ2-7	TRBV5-5	CASSLGQGSYEQYF
.	TRBJ2-1	TRBV18	CASSPGGAAYNEQFF
TRBD1	TRBJ2-7	TRBV3-1/TRBV3-2	CASSQGTGLSYEQYF
.	TRBJ1-5	TRBV29-1	CSVSSGSNQPQHF
.	TRBJ1-4	TRBV3-1/TRBV3-2	CASSSPGGLFF
TRBD2	TRBJ2-1	TRBV12-5	CASALAGEREQFF
.	TRBJ1-2	TRBV12-3/TRBV12-4	CASSSEGVRGYTF
TRBD1	TRBJ2-5	TRBV5-8	CASSLGRTGAQETQYF
.	TRBJ2-3	TRBV28	CASSWEGGNTDTQYF